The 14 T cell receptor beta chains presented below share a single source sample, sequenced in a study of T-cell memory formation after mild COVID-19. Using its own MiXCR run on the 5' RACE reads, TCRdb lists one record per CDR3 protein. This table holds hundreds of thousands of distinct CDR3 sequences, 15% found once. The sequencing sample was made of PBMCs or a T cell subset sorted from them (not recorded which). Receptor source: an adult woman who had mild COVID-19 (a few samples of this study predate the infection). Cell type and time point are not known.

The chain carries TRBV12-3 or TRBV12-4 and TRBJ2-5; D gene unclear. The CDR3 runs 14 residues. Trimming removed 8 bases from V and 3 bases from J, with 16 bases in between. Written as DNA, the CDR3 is TGTGCCAGCGGCACACCCTGGGTGGAAGAGACCCAGTACTTC. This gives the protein CASGTPWVEETQYF.

CDR3 amino acids: CSVPNTGTASEAFF. CDR3 DNA: TGCAGCGTGCCGAACACCGGGACAGCCTCGGAAGCTTTCTTT. The chain carries TRBV29-1 and TRBJ1-1; 7 nucleotides match TRBD1. The CDR3 loop spans 14 amino acids. V shed 6 bases and J 8 bases; nucleotides not matched to a gene: 15. Germline CDR1 is SQVTM and CDR2 is ANQGSEA.

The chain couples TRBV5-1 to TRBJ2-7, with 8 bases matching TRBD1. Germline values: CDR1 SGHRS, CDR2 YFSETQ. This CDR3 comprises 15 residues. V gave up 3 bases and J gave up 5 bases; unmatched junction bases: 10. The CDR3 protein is CASSSPETGGHEQYF. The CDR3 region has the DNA TGCGCCAGCAGCTCGCCTGAAACAGGGGGTCACGAGCAGTACTTC.

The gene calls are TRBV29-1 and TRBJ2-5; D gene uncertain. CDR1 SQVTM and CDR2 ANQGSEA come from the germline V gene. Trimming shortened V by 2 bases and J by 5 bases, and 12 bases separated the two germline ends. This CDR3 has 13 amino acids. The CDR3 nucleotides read TGCAGCGTTGAAAGAGTATATCGGGAGACCCAGTACTTC. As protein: CSVERVYRETQYF.

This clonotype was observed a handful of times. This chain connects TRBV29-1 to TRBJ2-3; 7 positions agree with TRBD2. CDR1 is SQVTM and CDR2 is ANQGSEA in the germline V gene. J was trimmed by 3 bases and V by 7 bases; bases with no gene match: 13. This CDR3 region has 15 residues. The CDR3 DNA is TGCAGCGCGAACTTAGGACTAGTTTATACAGATACGCAGTATTTT. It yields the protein CSANLGLVYTDTQYF.

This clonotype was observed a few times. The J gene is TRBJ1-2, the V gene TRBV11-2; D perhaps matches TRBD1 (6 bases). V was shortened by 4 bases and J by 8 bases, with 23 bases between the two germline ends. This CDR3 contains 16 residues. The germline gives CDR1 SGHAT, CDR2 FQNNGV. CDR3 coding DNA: TGTGCCAGCAGCTCCTTACTCCGGGACAACGTTGGGGGCTACACCTTC. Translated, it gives CASSSLLRDNVGGYTF.

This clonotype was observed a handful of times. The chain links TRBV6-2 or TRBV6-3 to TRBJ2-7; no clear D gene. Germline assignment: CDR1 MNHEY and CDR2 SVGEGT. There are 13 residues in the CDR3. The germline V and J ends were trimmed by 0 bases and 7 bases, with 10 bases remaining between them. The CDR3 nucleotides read TGTGCCAGCAGTTACTCGAGGCAGAGGGAGCAGTACTTC. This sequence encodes CASSYSRQREQYF.

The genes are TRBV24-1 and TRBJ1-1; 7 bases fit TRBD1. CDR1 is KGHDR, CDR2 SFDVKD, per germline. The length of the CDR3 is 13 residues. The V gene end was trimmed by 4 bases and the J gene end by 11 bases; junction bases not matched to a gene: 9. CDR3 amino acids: CATSDWTGGGAFF. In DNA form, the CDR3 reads TGTGCCACCAGTGACTGGACAGGCGGTGGGGCTTTCTTT.

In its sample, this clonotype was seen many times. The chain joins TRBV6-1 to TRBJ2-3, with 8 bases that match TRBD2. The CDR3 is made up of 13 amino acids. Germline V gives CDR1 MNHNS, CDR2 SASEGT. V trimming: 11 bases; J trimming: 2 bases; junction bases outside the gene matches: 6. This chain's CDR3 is CASSGGHTDTQYF. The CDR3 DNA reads TGTGCCTCCAGCGGGGGCCACACAGATACGCAGTATTTT.

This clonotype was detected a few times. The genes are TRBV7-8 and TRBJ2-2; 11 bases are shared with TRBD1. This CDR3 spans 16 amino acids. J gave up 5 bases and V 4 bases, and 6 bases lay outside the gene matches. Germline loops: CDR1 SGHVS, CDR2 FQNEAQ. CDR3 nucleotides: TGTGCCAGCAGCTCGGGACAGGGGGGGGTTACCGGGGAGCTGTTTTTT. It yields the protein CASSSGQGGVTGELFF.

The CDR3 loop reads CASSTAGLAGGGVQYF. Here the CDR3 DNA reads TGTGCCAGCAGCACCGCCGGACTAGCGGGAGGGGGAGTGCAGTACTTC. The rearrangement links TRBV3-1 to TRBJ2-7; 15 bases are a match to TRBD2. The CDR3 has 16 residues. The trim removed 5 bases at V and 9 bases at J, leaving 11 bases unmatched. Germline CDR1 and CDR2: LGHDT and YNNKEL (reference sequence).

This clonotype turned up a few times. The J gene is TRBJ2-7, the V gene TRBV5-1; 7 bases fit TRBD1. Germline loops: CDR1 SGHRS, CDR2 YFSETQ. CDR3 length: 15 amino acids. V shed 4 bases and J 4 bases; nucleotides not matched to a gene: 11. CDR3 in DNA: TGCGCCAGCAGCACACTGACAGGGCCCTATTACGAGCAGTACTTC. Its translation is CASSTLTGPYYEQYF.

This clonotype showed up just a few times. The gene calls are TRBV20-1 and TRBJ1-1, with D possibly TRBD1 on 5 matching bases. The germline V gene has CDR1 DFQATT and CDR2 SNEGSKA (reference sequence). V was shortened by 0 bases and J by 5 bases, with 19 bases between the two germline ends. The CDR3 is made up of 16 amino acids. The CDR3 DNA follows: TGCAGTGCTAGAGAACGTAGGGGCGCGGGGTCTACTGAAGCTTTCTTT. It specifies CSARERRGAGSTEAFF.

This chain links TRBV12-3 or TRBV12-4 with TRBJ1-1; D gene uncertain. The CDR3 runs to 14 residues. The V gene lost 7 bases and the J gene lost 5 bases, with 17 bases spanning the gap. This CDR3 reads CASTRGLGGTEAFF. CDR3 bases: TGTGCCAGCACACGAGGGCTGGGAGGAACTGAAGCTTTCTTT.